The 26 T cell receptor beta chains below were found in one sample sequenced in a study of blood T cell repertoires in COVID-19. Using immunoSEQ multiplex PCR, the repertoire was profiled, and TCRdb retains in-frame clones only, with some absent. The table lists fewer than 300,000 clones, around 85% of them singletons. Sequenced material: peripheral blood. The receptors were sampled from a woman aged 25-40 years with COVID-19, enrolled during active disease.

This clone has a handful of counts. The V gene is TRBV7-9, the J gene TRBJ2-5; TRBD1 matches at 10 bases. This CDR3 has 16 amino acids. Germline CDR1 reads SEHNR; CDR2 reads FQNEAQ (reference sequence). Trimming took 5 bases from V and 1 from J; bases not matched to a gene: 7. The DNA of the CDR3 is TGTGCCAGCAGCCTGTTGGGGACAGGGGCCCAAGAGACCCAGTACTTC. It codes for CASSLLGTGAQETQYF.

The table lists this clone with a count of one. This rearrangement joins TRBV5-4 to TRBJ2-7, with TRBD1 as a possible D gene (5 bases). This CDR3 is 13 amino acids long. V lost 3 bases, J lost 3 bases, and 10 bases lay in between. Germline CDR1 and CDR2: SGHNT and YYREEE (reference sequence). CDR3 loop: CASSSTTDYEQYF. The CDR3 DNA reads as TGTGCCAGCAGCTCGACGACAGACTACGAGCAGTACTTC.

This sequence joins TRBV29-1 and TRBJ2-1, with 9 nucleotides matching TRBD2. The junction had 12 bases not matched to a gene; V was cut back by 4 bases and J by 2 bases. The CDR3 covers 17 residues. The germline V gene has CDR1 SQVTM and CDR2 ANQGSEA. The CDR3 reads CSVGGLAGENTYNEQFF. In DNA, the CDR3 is TGCAGCGTTGGGGGGTTAGCGGGGGAAAACACCTACAATGAGCAGTTCTTC.

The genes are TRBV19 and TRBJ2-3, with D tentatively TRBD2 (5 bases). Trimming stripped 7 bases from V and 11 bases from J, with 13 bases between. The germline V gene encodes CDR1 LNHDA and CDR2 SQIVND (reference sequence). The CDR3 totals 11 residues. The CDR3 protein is CASIAGVMQYF. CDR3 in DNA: TGTGCCAGTATAGCCGGGGTTATGCAGTATTTT.

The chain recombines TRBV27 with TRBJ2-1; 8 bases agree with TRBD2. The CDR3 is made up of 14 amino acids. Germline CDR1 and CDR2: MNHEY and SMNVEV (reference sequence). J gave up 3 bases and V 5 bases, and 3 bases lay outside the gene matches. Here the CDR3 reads CASSAGGLYNEQFF. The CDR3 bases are TGTGCCAGCAGTGCGGGGGGCCTCTACAATGAGCAGTTCTTC.

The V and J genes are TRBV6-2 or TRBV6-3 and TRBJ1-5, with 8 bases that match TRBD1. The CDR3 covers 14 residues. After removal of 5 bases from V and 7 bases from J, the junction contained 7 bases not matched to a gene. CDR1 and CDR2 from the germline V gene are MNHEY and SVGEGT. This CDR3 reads CASSKTGELQPQHF. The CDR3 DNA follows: TGTGCCAGCAGTAAGACAGGGGAACTCCAGCCCCAGCATTTT.

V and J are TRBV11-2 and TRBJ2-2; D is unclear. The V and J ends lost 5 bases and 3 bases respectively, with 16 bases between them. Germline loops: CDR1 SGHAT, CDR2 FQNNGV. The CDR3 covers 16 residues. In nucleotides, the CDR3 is TGTGCCAGCAGCCTCCGGGTTAATGGTTACACCGGGGAGCTGTTTTTT. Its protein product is CASSLRVNGYTGELFF. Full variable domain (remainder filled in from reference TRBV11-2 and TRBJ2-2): EAGVAQSPRYKIIEKRQSVAFWCNPISGHATLYWYQQILGQGPKLLIQFQNNGVVDDSQLPKDRFSAERLKGVDSTLKIQPAKLEDSAVYLCASSLRVNGYTGELFFGEGSRLTVL.

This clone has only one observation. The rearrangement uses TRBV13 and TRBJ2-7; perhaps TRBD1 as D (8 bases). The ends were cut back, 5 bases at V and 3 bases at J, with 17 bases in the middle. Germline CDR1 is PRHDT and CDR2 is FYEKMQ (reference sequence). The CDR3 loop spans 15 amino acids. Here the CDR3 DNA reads TGTGCCAGCAGCCAAGCGGGACAGGACTACTACGAGCAGTACTTC. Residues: CASSQAGQDYYEQYF.

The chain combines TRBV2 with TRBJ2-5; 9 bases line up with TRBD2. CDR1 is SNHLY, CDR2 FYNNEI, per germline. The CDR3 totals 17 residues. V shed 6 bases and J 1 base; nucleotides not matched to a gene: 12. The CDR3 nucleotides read TGTGCCAGCAGGGGGACTAGCTTAAAGACACTCCAAGAGACCCAGTACTTC. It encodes CASRGTSLKTLQETQYF.

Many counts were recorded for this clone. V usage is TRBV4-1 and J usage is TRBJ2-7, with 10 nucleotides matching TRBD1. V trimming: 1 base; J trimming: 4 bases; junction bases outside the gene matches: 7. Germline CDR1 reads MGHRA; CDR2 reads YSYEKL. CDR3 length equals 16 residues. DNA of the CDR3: TGCGCCAGCAGCCAAGTCGGGACAGGGGAAAGGTACGAGCAGTACTTC. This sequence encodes CASSQVGTGERYEQYF.

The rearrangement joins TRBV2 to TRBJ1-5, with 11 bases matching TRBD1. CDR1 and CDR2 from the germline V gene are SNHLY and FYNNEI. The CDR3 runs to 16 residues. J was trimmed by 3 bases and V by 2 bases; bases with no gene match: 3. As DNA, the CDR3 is TGTGCCAGCAGTGAAAGGACAGGGGGCTCCAATCAGCCCCAGCATTTT. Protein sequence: CASSERTGGSNQPQHF.

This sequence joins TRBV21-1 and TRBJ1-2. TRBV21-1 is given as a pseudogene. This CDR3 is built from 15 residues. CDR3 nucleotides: TGTGCCAGCAGCAAAGCGCTTTTCGGGATCCATGGCTACACCTTC. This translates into CASSKALFGIHGYTF.

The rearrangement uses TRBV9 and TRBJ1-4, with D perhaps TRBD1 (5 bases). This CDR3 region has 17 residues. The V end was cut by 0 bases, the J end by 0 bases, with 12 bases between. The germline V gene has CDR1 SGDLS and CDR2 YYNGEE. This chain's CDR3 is CASSVAGGDATNEKLFF. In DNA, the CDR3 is TGTGCCAGCAGCGTAGCTGGAGGGGATGCAACTAATGAAAAACTGTTTTTT.

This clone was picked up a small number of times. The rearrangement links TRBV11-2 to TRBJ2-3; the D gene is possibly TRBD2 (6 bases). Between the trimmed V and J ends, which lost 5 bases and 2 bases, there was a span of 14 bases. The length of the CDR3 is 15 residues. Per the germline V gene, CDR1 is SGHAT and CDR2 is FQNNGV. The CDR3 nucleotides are TGTGCCAGCAGCCGGCGGGGACTTCTCACAGATACGCAGTATTTT. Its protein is CASSRRGLLTDTQYF.

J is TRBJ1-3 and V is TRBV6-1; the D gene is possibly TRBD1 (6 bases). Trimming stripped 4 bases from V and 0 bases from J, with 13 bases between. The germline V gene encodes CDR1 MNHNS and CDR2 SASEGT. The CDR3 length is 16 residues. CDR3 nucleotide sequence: TGTGCCAGCAGTGCGGACAGTCGAGGCTCTGGAAACACCATATATTTT. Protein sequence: CASSADSRGSGNTIYF.

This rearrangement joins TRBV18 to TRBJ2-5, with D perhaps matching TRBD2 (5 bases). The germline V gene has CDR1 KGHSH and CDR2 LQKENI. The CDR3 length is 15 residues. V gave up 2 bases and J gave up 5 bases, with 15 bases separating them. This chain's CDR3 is CASSPGGPSGETQYF. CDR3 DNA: TGTGCCAGCTCACCAGGAGGACCCAGTGGGGAGACCCAGTACTTC.

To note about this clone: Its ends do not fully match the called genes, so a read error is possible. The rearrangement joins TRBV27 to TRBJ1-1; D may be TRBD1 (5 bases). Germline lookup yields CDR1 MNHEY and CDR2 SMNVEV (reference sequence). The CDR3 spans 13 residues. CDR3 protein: CASSLTGNSEAFF. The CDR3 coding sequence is TGTGCCAGCAGTTTAACAGGTAACAGTGAAGCTTTCTTT.

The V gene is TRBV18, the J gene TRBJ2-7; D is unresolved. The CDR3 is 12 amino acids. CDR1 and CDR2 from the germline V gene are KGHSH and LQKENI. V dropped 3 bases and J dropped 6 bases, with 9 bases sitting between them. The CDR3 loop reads CASSPRQSEQYF. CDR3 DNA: TGTGCCAGCTCACCGAGACAATCCGAGCAGTACTTC. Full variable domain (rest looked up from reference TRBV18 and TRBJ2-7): NAGVMQNPRHLVRRRGQEARLRCSPMKGHSHVYWYRQLPEEGLKFMVYLQKENIIDESGMPKERFSAEFPKEGPSILRIQQVVRGDSAAYFCASSPRQSEQYFGPGTRLTVT.

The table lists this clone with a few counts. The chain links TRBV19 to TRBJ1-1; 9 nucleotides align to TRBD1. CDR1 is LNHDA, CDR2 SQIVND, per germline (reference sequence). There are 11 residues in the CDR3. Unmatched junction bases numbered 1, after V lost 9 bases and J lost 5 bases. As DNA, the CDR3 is TGTGCCAGCGGACAGGGGACTGAAGCTTTCTTT. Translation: CASGQGTEAFF.

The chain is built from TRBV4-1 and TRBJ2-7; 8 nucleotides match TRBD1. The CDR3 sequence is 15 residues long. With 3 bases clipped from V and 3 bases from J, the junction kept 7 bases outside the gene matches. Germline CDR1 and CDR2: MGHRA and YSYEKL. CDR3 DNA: TGCGCCAGCAGCCAGAATTGGGACAGGTACTACGAGCAGTACTTC. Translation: CASSQNWDRYYEQYF.

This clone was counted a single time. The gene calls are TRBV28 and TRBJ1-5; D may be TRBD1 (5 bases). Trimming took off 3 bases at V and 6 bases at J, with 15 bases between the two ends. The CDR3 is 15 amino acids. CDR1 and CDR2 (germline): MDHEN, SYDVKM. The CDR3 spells CASSLWRGRSQPQHF. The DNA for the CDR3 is TGTGCCAGCAGTTTGTGGAGGGGCCGGTCTCAGCCCCAGCATTTT.

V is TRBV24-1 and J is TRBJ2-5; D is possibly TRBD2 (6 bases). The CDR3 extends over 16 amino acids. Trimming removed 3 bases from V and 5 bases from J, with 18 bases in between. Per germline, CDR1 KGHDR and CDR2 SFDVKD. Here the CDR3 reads CATSDPPGLQSETQYF. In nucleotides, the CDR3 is TGTGCCACCAGTGATCCGCCGGGACTCCAATCGGAGACCCAGTACTTC.

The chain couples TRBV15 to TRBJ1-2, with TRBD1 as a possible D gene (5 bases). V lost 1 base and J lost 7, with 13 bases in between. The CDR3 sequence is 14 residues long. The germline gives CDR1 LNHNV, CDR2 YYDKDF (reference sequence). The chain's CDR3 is CATSRVGRVVGYTF. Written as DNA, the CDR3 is TGTGCCACCAGCAGAGTGGGCAGGGTCGTTGGCTACACCTTC. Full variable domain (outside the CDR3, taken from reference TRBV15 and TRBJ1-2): DAMVIQNPRYQVTQFGKPVTLSCSQTLNHNVMYWYQQKSSQAPKLLFHYYDKDFNNEADTPDNFQSRRPNTSFCFLDIRSPGLGDTAMYLCATSRVGRVVGYTFGSGTRLTVV.

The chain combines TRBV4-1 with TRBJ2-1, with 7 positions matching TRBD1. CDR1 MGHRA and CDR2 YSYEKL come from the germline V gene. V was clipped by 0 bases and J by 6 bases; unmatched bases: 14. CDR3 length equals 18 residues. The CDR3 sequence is CASSQEGFMWTGRNEQFF. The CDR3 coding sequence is TGCGCCAGCAGCCAAGAAGGTTTTATGTGGACAGGACGCAATGAGCAGTTCTTC.

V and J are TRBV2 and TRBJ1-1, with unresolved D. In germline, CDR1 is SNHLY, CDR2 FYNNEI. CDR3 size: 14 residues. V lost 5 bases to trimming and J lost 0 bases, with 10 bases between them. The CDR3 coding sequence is TGTGCCAGCAGTCCAGGTTACATGAACACTGAAGCTTTCTTT. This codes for CASSPGYMNTEAFF.

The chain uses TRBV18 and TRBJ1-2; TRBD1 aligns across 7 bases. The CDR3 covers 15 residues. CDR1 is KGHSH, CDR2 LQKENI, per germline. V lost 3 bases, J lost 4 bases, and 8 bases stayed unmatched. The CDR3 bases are TGTGCCAGCTCACCCCCGGGACAGCGAATCTATGGCTACACCTTC. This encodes CASSPPGQRIYGYTF.